The next 30 T cell receptor beta chains were all read from a single sample in a study of cytomegalovirus exposure and HLA in healthy donors. Assay: immunoSEQ multiplex PCR; the TCRdb copy retains only in-frame clones and omits some. The sample has 120,000 or so clones; approximately 87% are singletons. Sequences were obtained from PBMCs. The receptors here all came from a woman in her 30s in good health and CMV-seropositive.

J is TRBJ1-3 and V is TRBV13; D remains unclear. The V gene lost 5 bases and the J gene lost 1 base, with 9 bases spanning the gap. Germline CDR1 reads PRHDT; CDR2 reads FYEKMQ (reference sequence). This CDR3 has 14 amino acids. CDR3 nucleotides: TGTGCCAGCAGCCCTGCGCCGTCTGGAAACACCATATATTTT. It encodes CASSPAPSGNTIYF. Looking up the rest from reference TRBV13 and TRBJ1-3 gives the full variable domain: AAGVIQSPRHLIKEKRETATLKCYPIPRHDTVYWYQQGPGQDPQFLISFYEKMQSDKGSIPDRFSAQQFSDYHSELNMSSLELGDSALYFCASSPAPSGNTIYFGEGSWLTVV.

The chain couples TRBV4-3 to TRBJ2-1, with TRBD2 matching over 15 bases. V lost 3 bases, J lost 8 bases, and 8 bases stayed unmatched. The CDR3 contains 17 residues. Looked up from germline, CDR1 is LGHNA and CDR2 is YSLEER. The CDR3 DNA reads TGCGCCAGCAGCCACCTCCGGACTAGCGGGAGGGCCGATGAGCAGTTCTTC. Translation: CASSHLRTSGRADEQFF.

V gene TRBV28 combines with J gene TRBJ1-2; 8 bases fit TRBD1. Germline V gene data show CDR1 as MDHEN and CDR2 as SYDVKM. With 6 bases clipped from V and 4 bases from J, the junction kept 1 base outside the gene matches. The CDR3 is 12 residues long. CDR3 coding DNA: TGTGCCAGCAGCGACAGGGGCTATGGCTACACCTTC. This gives the protein CASSDRGYGYTF.

The rearrangement links TRBV7-2 to TRBJ2-3; the match to TRBD1 covers 8 bases. With V trimmed by 5 bases and J by 1 base, 5 bases remained unmatched. The CDR3 has 15 residues. Germline V gene sequence: CDR1 SGHTA, CDR2 FQGNSA. The CDR3 reads CASSGSDRGTDTQYF. DNA of the CDR3: TGTGCCAGCAGCGGGTCGGACAGGGGCACAGATACGCAGTATTTT. The entire variable domain, with the rest obtained from reference TRBV7-2 and TRBJ2-3, is as follows: GAGVSQSPSNKVTEKGKDVELRCDPISGHTALYWYRQSLGQGLEFLIYFQGNSAPDKSGLPSDRFSAERTGGSVSTLTIQRTQQEDSAVYLCASSGSDRGTDTQYFGPGTRLTVL.

This chain connects TRBV13 to TRBJ2-7; a weak D match, TRBD1 (5 bases). Between the trimmed V and J ends, which lost 0 bases and 5 bases, there was a span of 23 bases. The CDR3 is 18 amino acids. In germline, CDR1 is PRHDT, CDR2 FYEKMQ (reference sequence). This CDR3 is CASSLGTGAASLGHEQYF. The CDR3 region has the DNA TGTGCCAGCAGCTTAGGCACTGGGGCGGCCTCCCTTGGTCACGAGCAGTACTTC.

V gene TRBV5-1 combines with J gene TRBJ2-5, with 7 nucleotides matching TRBD1. This CDR3 region has 15 residues. Germline loops: CDR1 SGHRS, CDR2 YFSETQ. The V gene end was trimmed by 4 bases and the J gene end by 5 bases; junction bases not matched to a gene: 11. CDR3 coding DNA: TGCGCCAGCAGCCCGTTTGGGGTACAGGGGGAGACCCAGTACTTC. Translated: CASSPFGVQGETQYF.

The J gene is TRBJ2-5, the V gene TRBV7-7; D perhaps matches TRBD2 (5 bases). The CDR3 extends over 13 amino acids. V was pared by 1 base and J by 4 bases, with 7 bases between. CDR1 and CDR2 from the germline V gene are SSHAT and FNYEAQ (reference sequence). CDR3 loop: CASSLGAGETQYF. DNA of the CDR3: TGTGCCAGCAGCTTAGGGGCGGGAGAGACCCAGTACTTC.

The CDR3 bases are TGTGCCAGCAGCTTGGAAGGCAGGACTAACTATGGCTACACCTTC. Protein product: CASSLEGRTNYGYTF. This rearrangement joins TRBV5-4 to TRBJ1-2; D unresolved. Germline lookup yields CDR1 SGHNT and CDR2 YYREEE (reference sequence). CDR3 length equals 15 residues. The V end lost 0 bases, the J end lost 0 bases, and 9 bases lay between the germline ends.

The chain recombines TRBV4-3 with TRBJ2-5; D is possibly TRBD1 (6 bases). The CDR3 consists of 15 residues. Per germline, CDR1 LGHNA and CDR2 YSLEER. Trimming cost V 1 base and J 4 bases, with 13 bases left between them. The CDR3 is CASSQGQADGETQYF. DNA for the CDR3: TGCGCCAGCAGCCAAGGACAGGCGGACGGAGAGACCCAGTACTTC.

In the case of this clone: Germline is not matched at one junction end, which may reflect a read error. The gene calls are TRBV7-9 and TRBJ2-7, with 7 bases lining up with TRBD2. CDR3 length: 12 residues. CDR1 and CDR2 (germline): SEHNR, FQNEAQ (reference sequence). The CDR3 nucleotides are TGTGCCAGCAGCTTAGAACGATCGAGGACTAGCTTC. Translating it yields CASSLERSRTSF. Full variable domain (rest looked up from reference TRBV7-9 and TRBJ2-7): DTGVSQNPRHKITKRGQNVTFRCDPISEHNRLYWYRQTLGQGPEFLTYFQNEAQLEKSRLLSDRFSAERPKGSFSTLEIQRTEQGDSAMYLCASSLERSRTSFGPGTRLTVT.

The gene calls are TRBV29-1 and TRBJ2-7, with D tentatively TRBD2 (5 bases). Germline loops: CDR1 SQVTM, CDR2 ANQGSEA. The CDR3 spans 13 residues. Trimming pared 6 bases from V and 1 base from J, leaving 13 bases between. The CDR3 DNA reads as TGCAGCGTGGAATCGACGGGGTCCTACGAGCAGTACTTC. It encodes CSVESTGSYEQYF.

This chain uses TRBV6-5 with TRBJ2-1, with TRBD2 matching 9 bases. The CDR3 consists of 15 residues. Germline CDR1 reads MNHEY; CDR2 reads SVGAGI. Germline trimming cut 6 bases from V and 2 bases from J; bases unmatched to any gene: 5. CDR3 bases: TGTGCCAGCAGGGACAGCGGGGGGCCCTACAATGAGCAGTTCTTC. Protein product: CASRDSGGPYNEQFF.

This chain connects TRBV5-6 to TRBJ2-7; D remains ambiguous. Germline-derived CDR1 and CDR2 are SGHDT and YYEEEE. Trimming took off 2 bases at V and 0 bases at J, with 9 bases between the two ends. The CDR3 is 14 amino acids. In DNA, the CDR3 is TGTGCCAGCAGCTTTCCCCGAGGCTCCTACGAGCAGTACTTC. Its translation is CASSFPRGSYEQYF.

The chain employs TRBV5-1 and TRBJ1-3; D is ambiguous. The germline gives CDR1 SGHRS, CDR2 YFSETQ. The V and J ends lost 0 bases and 0 bases respectively, with 10 bases between them. This CDR3 contains 16 residues. CDR3 protein: CASSLAGGNSGNTIYF. The CDR3 DNA sequence: TGCGCCAGCAGCTTGGCCGGCGGTAACTCTGGAAACACCATATATTTT.

The chain employs TRBV7-2 and TRBJ2-7; the D is unclear. Germline CDR1 and CDR2: SGHTA and FQGNSA. This CDR3 is 13 amino acids long. Trimming shortened V by 3 bases and J by 1 base, and 7 bases separated the two germline ends. This CDR3 reads CASSLTHSYEQYF. The CDR3 bases are TGTGCCAGCAGCTTGACACATTCCTACGAGCAGTACTTC.

This clone has only one observation. This chain links TRBV14 with TRBJ2-7; 12 bases are a match to TRBD2. This CDR3 contains 15 residues. The V segment lost 6 bases and the J segment 7 bases; nucleotides outside the gene matches: 10. The germline gives CDR1 SGHDN, CDR2 FVKESK. CDR3: CASRPSGGASWEQYF. The DNA of the CDR3 is TGTGCCAGCAGACCTAGCGGGGGGGCGTCTTGGGAGCAGTACTTC. Full variable domain (missing parts from reference TRBV14 and TRBJ2-7): EAGVTQFPSHSVIEKGQTVTLRCDPISGHDNLYWYRRVMGKEIKFLLHFVKESKQDESGMPNNRFLAERTGGTYSTLKVQPAELEDSGVYFCASRPSGGASWEQYFGPGTRLTVT.

The chain carries TRBV20-1 and TRBJ1-4, with a weak D call TRBD1 (5 bases). The V and J ends lost 7 bases and 11 bases respectively, with 14 bases between them. From germline, CDR1 is DFQATT and CDR2 SNEGSKA (reference sequence). The length of the CDR3 is 11 residues. This CDR3 reads CSVEGAGKLFF. For the CDR3, the DNA is TGCAGTGTTGAAGGGGCTGGGAAACTGTTTTTT.

The rearrangement joins TRBV18 to TRBJ1-6; D not resolved. CDR3 length equals 15 residues. Germline CDR1 reads KGHSH; CDR2 reads LQKENI. Trimming cost V 3 bases and J 10 bases, with 16 bases left between them. The CDR3 loop reads CASSPGRQEASPLHF. The CDR3 DNA follows: TGTGCCAGCTCACCTGGCCGGCAGGAGGCATCACCCCTCCACTTT.

This chain joins TRBV7-6 and TRBJ2-1; 11 bases match TRBD2. The CDR3 is 16 residues long. Germline trimming cut 5 bases from V and 6 bases from J; bases unmatched to any gene: 9. Germline assignment: CDR1 SGHVS and CDR2 FNYEAQ. The CDR3 DNA sequence: TGTGCCAGCAGCGGACGACTAGCGGGAAAGTTCAATGAGCAGTTCTTC. Protein product: CASSGRLAGKFNEQFF.

The chain employs TRBV10-3 and TRBJ2-2; TRBD1 agrees at 8 bases. With V trimmed by 5 bases and J by 5 bases, 13 bases remained unmatched. Germline CDR1 and CDR2: ENHRY and SYGVKD. The CDR3 totals 17 residues. CDR3 sequence (DNA): TGTGCCATCAGTCAATGGACAGGGAACGTAGAGACCGGGGAGCTGTTTTTT. It encodes CAISQWTGNVETGELFF.

The chain employs TRBV29-1 and TRBJ2-7, with a weak D call TRBD1 (6 bases). This CDR3 comprises 12 residues. Germline-derived CDR1 and CDR2 are SQVTM and ANQGSEA. The germline V and J ends were trimmed by 6 bases and 0 bases, with 9 bases remaining between them. This chain's CDR3 is CSVTQGSYEQYF. CDR3 sequence (DNA): TGCAGCGTAACACAGGGCTCCTACGAGCAGTACTTC.

The chain employs TRBV5-6 and TRBJ2-5; no reliable D call. V was cut by 0 bases and J by 2 bases, with 8 bases left in between. This CDR3 has 14 amino acids. CDR1 is SGHDT and CDR2 is YYEEEE in the germline V gene. In DNA form, the CDR3 reads TGTGCCAGCAGCTTGGGTCATCTACAAGAGACCCAGTACTTC. This codes for CASSLGHLQETQYF.

This chain connects TRBV4-2 to TRBJ1-2; a weak D match, TRBD1 (6 bases). Germline CDR1 reads LGHNA; CDR2 reads YNFKEQ. V lost 0 bases to trimming and J lost 8 bases, with 22 bases between them. The CDR3 is 17 amino acids. CDR3 sequence: CASSQDPNLGRGEGYTF. For the CDR3, the DNA is TGTGCCAGCAGCCAAGATCCAAATTTAGGCAGGGGAGAGGGCTACACCTTC.

This clone has just one count. V and J are TRBV5-4 and TRBJ2-7, with a possible D match to TRBD2 (6 bases). V gave up 0 bases and J gave up 0 bases, with 10 bases separating them. The CDR3 is 15 residues long. Germline values: CDR1 SGHNT, CDR2 YYREEE (reference sequence). The CDR3 sequence: CASSLDGGSSYEQYF. The CDR3 DNA reads as TGTGCCAGCAGCTTGGATGGGGGGAGCTCCTACGAGCAGTACTTC.

The gene calls are TRBV4-2 and TRBJ2-5; 12 bases agree with TRBD2. This CDR3 is built from 18 residues. Germline V gives CDR1 LGHNA, CDR2 YNFKEQ. With V trimmed by 0 bases and J by 5 bases, 10 bases remained unmatched. CDR3 sequence: CASSQDQASGRAWETQYF. The CDR3 region has the DNA TGTGCCAGCAGCCAAGATCAAGCTAGCGGGAGGGCCTGGGAGACCCAGTACTTC.

The genes are TRBV5-1 and TRBJ2-6; 7 bases match TRBD1. The germline gives CDR1 SGHRS, CDR2 YFSETQ. V shed 7 bases and J 2 bases; nucleotides not matched to a gene: 3. This CDR3 contains 14 residues. This CDR3 is CASHQGAGANVLTF. CDR3 bases: TGCGCCAGCCATCAGGGGGCTGGGGCCAACGTCCTGACTTTC.

This clone qualifies as medium-sized (0.01 to 0.1%). The J gene is TRBJ1-5, the V gene TRBV6-1; D perhaps matches TRBD1 (6 bases). Germline CDR1 and CDR2: MNHNS and SASEGT. Trimming shortened V by 2 bases and J by 1 base, and 9 bases separated the two germline ends. The CDR3 length is 15 residues. The chain's CDR3 is CASSEWTDSNQPQHF. In DNA form, the CDR3 reads TGTGCCAGCAGTGAATGGACAGACAGCAATCAGCCCCAGCATTTT.

The sample holds one count of this clone. The V and J genes are TRBV29-1 and TRBJ1-3; TRBD1 is a possible D gene (5 bases). CDR3 length: 13 residues. Trimming removed 2 bases at V and 3 bases at J, with 8 bases between. The germline V gene has CDR1 SQVTM and CDR2 ANQGSEA. CDR3 residues: CSVEITGGNTIYF. The CDR3 DNA is TGCAGCGTTGAAATTACAGGTGGAAACACCATATATTTT.

As DNA, the CDR3 is TGTGCCAGCAGCTCGAGACAGGGGGGAATTGGGACCCAGTACTTC. It encodes CASSSRQGGIGTQYF. The chain recombines TRBV7-2 with TRBJ2-5; 9 bases align to TRBD1. V lost 4 bases, J lost 7 bases, and 10 bases stayed unmatched. CDR1 and CDR2 (germline): SGHTA, FQGNSA. This CDR3 contains 15 residues.

CDR3 region: CASSLGQSDEQFF. CDR3 bases: TGTGCCAGCAGCTTAGGACAGAGCGATGAGCAGTTCTTC. The chain links TRBV9 to TRBJ2-1, with TRBD1 as a possible D gene (6 bases). The V gene lost 4 bases and the J gene lost 8 bases, with 13 bases spanning the gap. CDR1 and CDR2 from the germline V gene are SGDLS and YYNGEE. CDR3 length equals 13 residues.